A selection of T cell receptor beta chains follows, all from one sample in a study of T-cell memory formation after mild COVID-19. TCRdb ran MiXCR on the 5' RACE reads and lists one entry per CDR3 protein. This table holds approximately 240,000 distinct CDR3 sequences, over 15% found once. Sequenced: PBMCs or a T cell subset sorted from them (not recorded which). The receptors stem from a man aged 18 to 30 who had mild COVID-19 (a few samples of this study predate the infection). Cell type and time point are not known. CDR3s include the opening cysteine and the closing phenylalanine or tryptophan.

TRBV15	CATGPRGSDTQYF
TRBV11-2	CASSLGTEYGYTF
TRBV20-1	CSARDRIRGIYGYTF
TRBV7-9	CASSTGTYTDTQYF
TRBV18	CASSPSARTVSTDTQYF
TRBV20-1	CSASGGLLETQYF
TRBV24-1	CATSLAAPDTQYF
TRBV4-1	CASSQGTGVTEAFF
TRBV7-3	CASSTRLAGANVLTF
TRBV5-1	CASSPPGAQEQYF
TRBV19	CASSIPWQGRKSGYTF
TRBV6-2/TRBV6-3	CASSDSGRKQFF
TRBV12-3/TRBV12-4	CASSEGQGSYEQYF
TRBV5-1	CASSMDGYMNTEAFF
TRBV3-1	CASSNPNEKLFF
TRBV6-2/TRBV6-3	CASSYPGQGAREPQHF
TRBV12-3/TRBV12-4	CASSLLAGGLYF
TRBV14	CASSLSGGQETQYF
TRBV6-6	CASSYPTGVGTDTQYF
TRBV19	CASSVEGWSGTEAFF
TRBV5-1	CASNLGGVSYEQYF
TRBV12-3/TRBV12-4	CASTLQGTEAFF
TRBV7-3	CASSLMPTTNTGELFF
TRBV5-1	CASSFSGGRLTPLMNTEAFF
TRBV2	CASSVSVGQFSYEQYF
TRBV4-1	CASSQAGPGANVLTF